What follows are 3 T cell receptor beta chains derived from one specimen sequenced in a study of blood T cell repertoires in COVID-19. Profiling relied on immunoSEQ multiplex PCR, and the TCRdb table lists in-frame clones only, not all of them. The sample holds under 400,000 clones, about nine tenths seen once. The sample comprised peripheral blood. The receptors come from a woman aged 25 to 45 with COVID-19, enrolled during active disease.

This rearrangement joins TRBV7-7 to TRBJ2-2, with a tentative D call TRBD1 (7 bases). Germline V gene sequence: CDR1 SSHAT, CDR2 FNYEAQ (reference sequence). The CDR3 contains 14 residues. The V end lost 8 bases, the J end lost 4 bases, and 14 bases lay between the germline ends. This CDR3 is CASGGTAFTGELFF. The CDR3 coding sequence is TGTGCCAGCGGAGGGACAGCCTTCACCGGGGAGCTGTTTTTT.

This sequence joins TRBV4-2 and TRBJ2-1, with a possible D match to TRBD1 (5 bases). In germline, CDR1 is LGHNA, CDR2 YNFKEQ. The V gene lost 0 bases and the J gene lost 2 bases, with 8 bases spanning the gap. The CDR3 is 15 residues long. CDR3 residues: CASSQEMGPYNEQFF. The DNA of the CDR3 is TGTGCCAGCAGCCAAGAGATGGGGCCCTACAATGAGCAGTTCTTC.

The CDR3 reads CASSLLAGDYNEQFF. CDR3 nucleotide sequence: TGCGCCAGCAGCTTACTAGCGGGGGACTACAATGAGCAGTTCTTC. This sequence joins TRBV5-1 and TRBJ2-1; TRBD2 agrees at 11 bases. Germline CDR1 and CDR2: SGHRS and YFSETQ. The CDR3 is made up of 15 amino acids. V shed 2 bases, J shed 3 bases, and the junction held 1 base outside the gene matches.